The 3 T cell receptor beta chains below were found in one sample sequenced in a study of blood T cell repertoires in COVID-19. Produced via immunoSEQ multiplex PCR; TCRdb's table is partial and in-frame only. This sample has 130,000 or so clones, with under 85% found just once. What was sequenced was PBMCs or T cells enriched from blood (not recorded which). The receptors originated from a man aged 25 to 40 who had recovered from COVID-19.

The CDR3 DNA reads as TGTGCCAGCAGCTTCAGCCGGGAGAACACTGAAGCTTTCTTT. Its protein product is CASSFSRENTEAFF. The chain recombines TRBV11-2 with TRBJ1-1; D not certain. Germline CDR1 is SGHAT and CDR2 is FQNNGV. This CDR3 spans 14 amino acids. V dropped 3 bases and J dropped 1 base, with 9 bases sitting between them.

V usage is TRBV5-1 and J usage is TRBJ2-1, with 11 bases that match TRBD2. The germline V gene has CDR1 SGHRS and CDR2 YFSETQ. The CDR3 length is 16 residues. The V gene end was trimmed by 4 bases and the J gene end by 0 bases; junction bases not matched to a gene: 3. This CDR3 is CASSPGLAASYNEQFF. CDR3 nucleotides: TGCGCCAGCAGCCCGGGACTAGCGGCCTCCTACAATGAGCAGTTCTTC.

This clone has a single count. The chain combines TRBV9 with TRBJ1-1, with D possibly being TRBD1 (6 bases). The CDR3 has 14 residues. The germline CDR1 and CDR2 sequences are SGDLS and YYNGEE. V was clipped by 2 bases and J by 7 bases, with 15 bases between them. The DNA for the CDR3 is TGTGCCAGCAGCGTCGGGGGGGCGCGTAGTGAAGCTTTCTTT. This translates into CASSVGGARSEAFF.